Below are 13 T cell receptor beta chains sequenced from a single sample in a study of identifying expanded T cells in peripheral blood. Assay used: immunoSEQ multiplex PCR; TCRdb lists only in-frame clones, some missing. The data hold under 150,000 clones, with about 88% observed a single time. Sequenced: blood. Receptor source: a person aged 18-70 years in good health.

This chain's CDR3 is CASSPTGLAGVRNEQFF. As DNA, the CDR3 is TGTGCCAGCAGTCCGACGGGACTAGCGGGAGTGAGGAATGAGCAGTTCTTC. This chain uses TRBV28 with TRBJ2-1, with 14 bases matching TRBD2. V shed 5 bases and J 7 bases; nucleotides not matched to a gene: 10. Germline V gene lookup returns CDR1 MDHEN and CDR2 SYDVKM. The CDR3 contains 17 residues.

The chain joins TRBV15 to TRBJ1-5, with D possibly matching TRBD1 (6 bases). V dropped 0 bases and J dropped 7 bases, with 7 bases sitting between them. In germline, CDR1 is LNHNV, CDR2 YYDKDF (reference sequence). This CDR3 is 13 amino acids long. Here the CDR3 DNA reads TGTGCCACCAGCAGAGAGGGGGCCCAGCCCCAGCATTTT. Protein: CATSREGAQPQHF.

This sequence joins TRBV6-6 and TRBJ2-7; D gene ambiguous. The CDR3 contains 12 residues. Germline CDR1 is MNHNY and CDR2 is SVGAGI (reference sequence). V was shortened by 5 bases and J by 2 bases, with 7 bases between the two germline ends. The CDR3 DNA reads TGTGCCAGCAGTGACGTCCCCTACGAGCAGTACTTC. Its protein is CASSDVPYEQYF.

This clone is large within its sample. V is TRBV19 and J is TRBJ1-4, with 8 bases fitting TRBD1. CDR3 size: 14 residues. Germline CDR1 LNHDA, CDR2 SQIVND (reference sequence). J lost 8 bases, V lost 1 base, and 3 bases had no gene match. The CDR3 here is CASSIGTGPEKLFF. The CDR3 DNA reads as TGTGCCAGTAGTATAGGGACAGGGCCGGAAAAACTGTTTTTT. The whole variable domain, remainder taken from reference TRBV19 and TRBJ1-4, is DGGITQSPKYLFRKEGQNVTLSCEQNLNHDAMYWYRQDPGQGLRLIYYSQIVNDFQKGDIAEGYSVSREKKESFPLTVTSAQKNPTAFYLCASSIGTGPEKLFFGSGTQLSVL.

The chain is built from TRBV2 and TRBJ2-7; perhaps TRBD2 as D (6 bases). The germline CDR1 and CDR2 sequences are SNHLY and FYNNEI. V lost 10 bases and J lost 2, with 18 bases in between. The CDR3 length is 14 residues. CDR3 protein: CANSEGLYAYEQYF. The DNA of the CDR3 is TGTGCCAACAGCGAGGGACTTTACGCCTACGAGCAGTACTTC.

The chain couples TRBV7-9 to TRBJ2-3; unclear D gene. V lost 3 bases to trimming and J lost 5 bases, with 9 bases between them. CDR1 and CDR2 (germline): SEHNR, FQNEAQ (reference sequence). CDR3 length equals 13 residues. The CDR3 reads CASSFQLEDTQYF. CDR3 coding DNA: TGTGCCAGCAGCTTTCAACTTGAAGATACGCAGTATTTT.

The chain carries TRBV5-1 and TRBJ2-3, with a weak D call TRBD2 (6 bases). V lost 4 bases and J lost 0, with 12 bases in between. Germline V gene sequence: CDR1 SGHRS, CDR2 YFSETQ. CDR3 length: 15 residues. For the CDR3, the DNA is TGCGCCAGCAGCCCGGGGGTCCCTAGCACAGATACGCAGTATTTT. Protein sequence: CASSPGVPSTDTQYF.

The chain couples TRBV18 to TRBJ2-7; 8 bases are a match to TRBD2. The CDR3 contains 15 residues. Trimming at V came to 6 bases and at J to 4 bases, leaving 11 bases not matched to a gene. Germline-derived CDR1 and CDR2 are KGHSH and LQKENI. CDR3 protein: CASSPKSGSVYEQYF. The CDR3 DNA is TGTGCCAGCTCCCCAAAAAGCGGGAGCGTGTACGAGCAGTACTTC.

This rearrangement joins TRBV5-1 to TRBJ1-5; 11 bases match TRBD1. Germline CDR1 is SGHRS and CDR2 is YFSETQ. The trim removed 5 bases at V and 5 bases at J, leaving 6 bases unmatched. The CDR3 runs 15 residues. Here the CDR3 reads CASRRTGGLDQPQHF. CDR3 coding DNA: TGCGCCAGCAGGCGGACAGGGGGCCTTGATCAGCCCCAGCATTTT.

The chain joins TRBV5-1 to TRBJ2-4; 7 nucleotides match TRBD2. V shed 1 base and J 1 base; nucleotides not matched to a gene: 5. CDR1 and CDR2 from the germline V gene are SGHRS and YFSETQ. The CDR3 contains 16 residues. The CDR3, as DNA: TGCGCCAGCAGCTTGAGTGGGAGGGTCGCCAAAAACATTCAGTACTTC. Translated: CASSLSGRVAKNIQYF.

The V and J genes are TRBV6-5 and TRBJ2-5, with 10 bases that match TRBD1. Germline CDR1 reads MNHEY; CDR2 reads SVGAGI. CDR3 size: 14 residues. Trimming cost V 7 bases and J 5 bases; bases outside gene matches: 7. The CDR3 DNA reads TGTGCCAGCAAAACGGGACAGGGGTCGGAGACCCAGTACTTC. It yields the protein CASKTGQGSETQYF.

The chain has TRBV5-1 and TRBJ2-2, with 11 bases identical to TRBD1. CDR1 is SGHRS, CDR2 YFSETQ, per germline. The J segment lost 7 bases and the V segment lost 4 bases, leaving 9 bases of the junction unmatched. There are 16 residues in the CDR3. This CDR3 is CASSLAGQGAYGELFF. CDR3 sequence (DNA): TGCGCCAGCAGCCTTGCCGGACAGGGGGCCTACGGGGAGCTGTTTTTT.

V usage is TRBV5-1 and J usage is TRBJ2-1, with a tentative D call TRBD2 (6 bases). The V end lost 4 bases, the J end lost 6 bases, and 20 bases lay between the germline ends. CDR1 and CDR2 (germline): SGHRS, YFSETQ. This CDR3 is built from 16 residues. The CDR3 loop reads CASSPLGPAGGNEQFF. DNA of the CDR3: TGCGCCAGCAGCCCACTGGGTCCAGCGGGTGGCAATGAGCAGTTCTTC. Drawing the rest from reference TRBV5-1 and TRBJ2-1, the complete variable domain is KAGVTQTPRYLIKTRGQQVTLSCSPISGHRSVSWYQQTPGQGLQFLFEYFSETQRNKGNFPGRFSGRQFSNSRSEMNVSTLELGDSALYLCASSPLGPAGGNEQFFGPGTRLTVL.